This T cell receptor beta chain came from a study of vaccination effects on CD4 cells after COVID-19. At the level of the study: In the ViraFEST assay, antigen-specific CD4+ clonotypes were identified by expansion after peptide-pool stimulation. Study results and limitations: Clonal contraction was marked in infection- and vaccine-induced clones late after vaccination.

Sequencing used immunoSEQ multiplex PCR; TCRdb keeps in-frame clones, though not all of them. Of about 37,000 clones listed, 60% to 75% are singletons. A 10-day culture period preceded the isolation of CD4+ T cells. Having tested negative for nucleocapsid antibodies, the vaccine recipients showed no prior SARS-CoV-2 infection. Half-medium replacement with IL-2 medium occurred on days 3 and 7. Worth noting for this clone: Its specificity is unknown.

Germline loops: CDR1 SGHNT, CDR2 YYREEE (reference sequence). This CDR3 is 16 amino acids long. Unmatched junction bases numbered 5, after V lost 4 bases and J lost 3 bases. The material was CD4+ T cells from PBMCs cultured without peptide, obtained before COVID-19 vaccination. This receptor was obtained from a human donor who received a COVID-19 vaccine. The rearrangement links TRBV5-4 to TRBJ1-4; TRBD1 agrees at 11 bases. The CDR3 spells CASSPGTGGANEKLFF. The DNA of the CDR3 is TGTGCCAGCAGCCCCGGGACAGGGGGAGCTAATGAAAAACTGTTTTTT. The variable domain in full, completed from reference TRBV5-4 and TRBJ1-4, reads ETGVTQSPTHLIKTRGQQVTLRCSSQSGHNTVSWYQQALGQGPQFIFQYYREEENGRGNFPPRFSGLQFPNYSSELNVNALELDDSALYLCASSPGTGGANEKLFFGSGTQLSVL.